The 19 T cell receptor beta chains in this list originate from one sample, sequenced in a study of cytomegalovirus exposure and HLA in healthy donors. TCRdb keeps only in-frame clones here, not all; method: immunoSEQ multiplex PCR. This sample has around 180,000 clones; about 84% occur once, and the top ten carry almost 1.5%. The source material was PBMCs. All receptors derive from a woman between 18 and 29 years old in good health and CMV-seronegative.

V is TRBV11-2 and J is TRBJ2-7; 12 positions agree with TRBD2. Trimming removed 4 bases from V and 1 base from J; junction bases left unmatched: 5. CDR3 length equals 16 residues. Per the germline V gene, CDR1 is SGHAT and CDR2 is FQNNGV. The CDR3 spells CASSWASGGGSYEQYF. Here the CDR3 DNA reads TGTGCCAGCAGCTGGGCTAGCGGGGGGGGATCCTACGAGCAGTACTTC.

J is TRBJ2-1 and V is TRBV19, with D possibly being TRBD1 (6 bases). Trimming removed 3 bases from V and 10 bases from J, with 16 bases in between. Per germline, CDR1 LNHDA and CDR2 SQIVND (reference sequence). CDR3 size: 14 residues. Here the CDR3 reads CASSIDGTRGEQFF. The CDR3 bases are TGTGCCAGTAGTATTGATGGGACCAGGGGAGAGCAGTTCTTC.

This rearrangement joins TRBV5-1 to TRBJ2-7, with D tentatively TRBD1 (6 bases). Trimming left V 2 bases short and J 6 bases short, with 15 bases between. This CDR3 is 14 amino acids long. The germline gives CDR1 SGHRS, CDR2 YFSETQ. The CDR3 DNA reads TGCGCCAGCAGCTTATCTCAGGGGCCTACCGAGCAGTACTTC. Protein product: CASSLSQGPTEQYF.

This chain's CDR3 is CASSVRTGLNEKLFF. CDR3 sequence (DNA): TGTGCCAGCAGCGTGAGGACAGGCTTAAATGAAAAACTGTTTTTT. The chain combines TRBV9 with TRBJ1-4; 7 bases map to TRBD1. The length of the CDR3 is 15 residues. Germline assignment: CDR1 SGDLS and CDR2 YYNGEE. Unmatched junction bases numbered 6, after V lost 2 bases and J lost 5 bases.

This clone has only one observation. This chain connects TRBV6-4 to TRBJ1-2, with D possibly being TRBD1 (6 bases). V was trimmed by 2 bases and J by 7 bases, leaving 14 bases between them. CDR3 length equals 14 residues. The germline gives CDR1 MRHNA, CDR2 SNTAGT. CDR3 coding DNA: TGTGCCAGCAGTGACGGTCATGTAGGGGGTGGCTACACCTTC. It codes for CASSDGHVGGGYTF.

The CDR3 sequence: CASSYQQRGNTGELFF. The DNA for the CDR3 is TGTGCCAGCAGTTACCAACAGCGGGGAAACACCGGGGAGCTGTTTTTT. The chain combines TRBV6-5 with TRBJ2-2, with 7 bases aligning to TRBD2. The CDR3 contains 16 residues. V gave up 2 bases and J gave up 2 bases; unmatched junction bases: 5. The germline gives CDR1 MNHEY, CDR2 SVGAGI.

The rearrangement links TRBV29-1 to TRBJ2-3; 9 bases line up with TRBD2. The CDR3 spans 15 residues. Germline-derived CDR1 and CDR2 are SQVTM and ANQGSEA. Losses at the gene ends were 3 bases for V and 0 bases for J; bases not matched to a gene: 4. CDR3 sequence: CSVDTREGSTDTQYF. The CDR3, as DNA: TGCAGCGTTGATACGCGGGAGGGAAGCACAGATACGCAGTATTTT.

The CDR3 reads CASSLDGTGVYEQYF. CDR3 bases: TGTGCCAGCAGTTTAGATGGGACAGGGGTTTACGAGCAGTACTTC. The chain uses TRBV27 and TRBJ2-7; the match to TRBD1 covers 10 bases. The J segment lost 4 bases and the V segment lost 2 bases, leaving 5 bases of the junction unmatched. This CDR3 contains 15 residues. The germline V gene encodes CDR1 MNHEY and CDR2 SMNVEV (reference sequence).

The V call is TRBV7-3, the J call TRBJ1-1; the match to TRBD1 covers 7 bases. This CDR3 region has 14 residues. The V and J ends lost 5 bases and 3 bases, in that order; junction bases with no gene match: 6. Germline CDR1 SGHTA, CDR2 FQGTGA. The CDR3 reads CASSGTGVDTEAFF. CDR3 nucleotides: TGTGCCAGCAGCGGAACAGGGGTGGACACTGAAGCTTTCTTT.

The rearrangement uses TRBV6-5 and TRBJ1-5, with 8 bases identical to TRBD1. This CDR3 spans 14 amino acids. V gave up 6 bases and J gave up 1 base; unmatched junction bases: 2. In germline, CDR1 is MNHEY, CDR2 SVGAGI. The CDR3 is CASSRTGSNQPQHF. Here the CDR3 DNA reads TGTGCCAGCAGCAGGACAGGGAGCAATCAGCCCCAGCATTTT.

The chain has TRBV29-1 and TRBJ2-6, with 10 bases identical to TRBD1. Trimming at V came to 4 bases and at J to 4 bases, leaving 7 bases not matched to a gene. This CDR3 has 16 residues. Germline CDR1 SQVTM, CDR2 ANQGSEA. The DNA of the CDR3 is TGCAGCGTTGCCCGGGACAGGGGAGCCGGGGCCAACGTCCTGACTTTC. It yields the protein CSVARDRGAGANVLTF.

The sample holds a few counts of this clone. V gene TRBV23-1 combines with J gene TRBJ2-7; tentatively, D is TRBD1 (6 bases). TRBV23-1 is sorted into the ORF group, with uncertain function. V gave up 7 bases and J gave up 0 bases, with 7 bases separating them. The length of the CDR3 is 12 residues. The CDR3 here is CASTDSSYEQYF. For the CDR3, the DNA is TGCGCCAGCACGGACAGCTCCTACGAGCAGTACTTC.

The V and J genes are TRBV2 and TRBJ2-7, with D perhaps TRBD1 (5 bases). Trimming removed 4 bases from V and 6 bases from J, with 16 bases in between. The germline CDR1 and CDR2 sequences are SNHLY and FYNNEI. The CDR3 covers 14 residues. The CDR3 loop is CASSVGLGAREQYF. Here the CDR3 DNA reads TGTGCCAGCAGTGTAGGGCTTGGGGCGCGCGAGCAGTACTTC.

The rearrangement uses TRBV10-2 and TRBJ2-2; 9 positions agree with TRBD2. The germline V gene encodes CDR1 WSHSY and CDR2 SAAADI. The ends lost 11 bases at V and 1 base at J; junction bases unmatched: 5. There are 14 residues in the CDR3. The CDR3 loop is CAANSGGNTGELFF. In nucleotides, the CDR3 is TGCGCCGCCAATAGCGGGGGGAACACCGGGGAGCTGTTTTTT.

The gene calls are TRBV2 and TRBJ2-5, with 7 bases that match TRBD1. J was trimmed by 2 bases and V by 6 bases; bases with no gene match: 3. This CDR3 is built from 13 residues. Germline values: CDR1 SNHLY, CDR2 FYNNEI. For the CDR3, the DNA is TGTGCCAGCAGGGGACAGATGCAAGAGACCCAGTACTTC. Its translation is CASRGQMQETQYF. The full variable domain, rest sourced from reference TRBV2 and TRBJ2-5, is EPEVTQTPSHQVTQMGQEVILRCVPISNHLYFYWYRQILGQKVEFLVSFYNNEISEKSEIFDDQFSVERPDGSNFTLKIRSTKLEDSAMYFCASRGQMQETQYFGPGTRLLVL.

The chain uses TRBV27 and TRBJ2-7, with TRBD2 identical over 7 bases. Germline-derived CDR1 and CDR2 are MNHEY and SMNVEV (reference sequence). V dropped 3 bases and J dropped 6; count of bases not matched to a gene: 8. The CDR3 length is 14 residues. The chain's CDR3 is CASSFGREMGEQYF. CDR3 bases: TGTGCCAGCAGTTTTGGGCGGGAGATGGGCGAGCAGTACTTC.

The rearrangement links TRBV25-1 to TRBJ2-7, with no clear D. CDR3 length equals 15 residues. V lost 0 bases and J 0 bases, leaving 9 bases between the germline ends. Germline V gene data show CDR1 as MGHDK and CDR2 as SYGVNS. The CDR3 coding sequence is TGTGCCAGCAGTGAATACACGGTGATCTCCTACGAGCAGTACTTC. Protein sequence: CASSEYTVISYEQYF.

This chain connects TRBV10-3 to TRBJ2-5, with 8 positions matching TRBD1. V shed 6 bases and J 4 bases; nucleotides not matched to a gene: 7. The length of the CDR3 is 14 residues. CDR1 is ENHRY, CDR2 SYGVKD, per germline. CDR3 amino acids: CAISGTGQRETQYF. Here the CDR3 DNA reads TGTGCCATCAGCGGGACAGGCCAAAGAGAGACCCAGTACTTC.

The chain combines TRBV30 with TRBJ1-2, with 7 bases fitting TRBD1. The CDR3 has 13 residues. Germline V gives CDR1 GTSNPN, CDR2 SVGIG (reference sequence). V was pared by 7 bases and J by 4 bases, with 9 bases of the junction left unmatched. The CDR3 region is CASTGKVSYGYTF. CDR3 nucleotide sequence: TGTGCCTCGACAGGGAAGGTTAGCTATGGCTACACCTTC.